This TCR beta chain originates from a study of cytomegalovirus exposure and HLA in healthy donors. Whole-study context: There were roughly 110 million unique TCR beta sequences, drawn from roughly 200 million T cells, in an earlier analysis.

Study conclusions and caveats: The HLA-A and HLA-B alleles of most subjects were reportedly predicted accurately from TCR beta sequences.

CDR3 length equals 14 residues. V lost 8 bases, J lost 4 bases, and 17 bases lay in between. CDR1 and CDR2 from the germline V gene are SGHVS and FNYEAQ. On this clone itself: The antigen remains unidentified.

PCR was performed using 60 Vbeta and 13 Jbeta primers. This table comes from immunoSEQ multiplex PCR, and its TCRdb copy is limited to in-frame clones, with some not included. Found here are approximately 61,000 clones, roughly 74% of them singletons; the top ten hold roughly 8.2%. Input material: PBMCs. This sequence originates from a man aged 18 to 29 in good health and CMV-seropositive. This chain connects TRBV7-6 to TRBJ1-1, with a tentative D call TRBD1 (5 bases). As DNA, the CDR3 is TGTGCCAGCTCTGGGGGAGGAGATGGCACTGAAGCTTTCTTT. Its protein product is CASSGGGDGTEAFF.